The 25 T cell receptor beta chains below come from one sample, sequenced in a study of beta chain features in type 1 diabetes. No antigen has been assigned to these receptors. Sequenced material consisted of expressed TCRB transcripts (all of the isolated RNA was reverse transcribed). This table comes from immunoSEQ multiplex PCR, and its TCRdb copy is limited to in-frame clones, with some not included. The sample has some 330,000 clones, over 9.5% seen once. Study observations and caveats: People with Type 1 diabetes carried modestly yet significantly shorter TCRB CDR3s in all four CD4+ subsets.

The sequenced material came from naive CD4+ T cells from blood. The receptors stem from a woman aged 18-29 years with type 1 diabetes.

The sample holds a few counts of this clone. J is TRBJ2-1 and V is TRBV28; 7 nucleotides line up with TRBD2. The J segment lost 5 bases and the V segment lost 3 bases, leaving 4 bases of the junction unmatched. This CDR3 contains 14 residues. Germline V CDR1 and CDR2: MDHEN, SYDVKM. The CDR3 bases are TGTGCCAGCAGTTTCCACAGCGGGAACAATGAGCAGTTCTTC. Translating it yields CASSFHSGNNEQFF.

This clone was seen more than once but under ten times. The chain joins TRBV2 to TRBJ2-1, with 7 bases matching TRBD2. Per germline, CDR1 SNHLY and CDR2 FYNNEI. After removal of 3 bases from V and 7 bases from J, the junction contained 6 bases not matched to a gene. This CDR3 is built from 14 residues. The CDR3 protein is CASSEPTSLNEQFF. In nucleotides, the CDR3 is TGTGCCAGCAGTGAGCCGACTAGCTTGAATGAGCAGTTCTTC. The full variable domain, in which reference TRBV2 and TRBJ2-1 provide the parts outside the CDR3, is EPEVTQTPSHQVTQMGQEVILRCVPISNHLYFYWYRQILGQKVEFLVSFYNNEISEKSEIFDDQFSVERPDGSNFTLKIRSTKLEDSAMYFCASSEPTSLNEQFFGPGTRLTVL.

The chain joins TRBV7-2 to TRBJ2-3, with D possibly TRBD1 on 6 matching bases. The CDR3 contains 14 residues. V was shortened by 5 bases and J by 6 bases, with 15 bases between the two germline ends. Germline V gives CDR1 SGHTA, CDR2 FQGNSA. The CDR3 reads CASSPEQGYDTQYF. For the CDR3, the DNA is TGTGCCAGCAGCCCCGAACAGGGTTACGATACGCAGTATTTT.

There are a few counts of this clone. The rearrangement joins TRBV14 to TRBJ2-7, with a possible D match to TRBD2 (5 bases). The germline V and J ends were trimmed by 4 bases and 4 bases, with 14 bases remaining between them. The CDR3 length is 14 residues. The germline CDR1 and CDR2 sequences are SGHDN and FVKESK. The CDR3 DNA sequence: TGTGCCAGCAGCCCCGACGGGGTAAGGTACGAGCAGTACTTC. Translated: CASSPDGVRYEQYF.

This clone was observed a few times. J is TRBJ2-5 and V is TRBV28; tentative D call: TRBD2 (6 bases). The CDR3 is 12 amino acids. Per germline, CDR1 MDHEN and CDR2 SYDVKM. V lost 5 bases, J lost 2 bases, and 6 bases lay in between. The CDR3 protein is CASSAGQETQYF. In DNA form, the CDR3 reads TGTGCCAGCAGTGCGGGGCAAGAGACCCAGTACTTC.

This clone was detected a few times. V is TRBV19 and J is TRBJ2-1, with 9 bases identical to TRBD2. This CDR3 is built from 14 residues. From germline, CDR1 is LNHDA and CDR2 SQIVND (reference sequence). V dropped 7 bases and J dropped 2; count of bases not matched to a gene: 3. CDR3 loop: CASKAGGAYNEQFF. The CDR3 DNA reads as TGTGCCAGTAAAGCGGGGGGAGCCTACAATGAGCAGTTCTTC.

The chain employs TRBV11-2 and TRBJ2-1; 11 bases map to TRBD2. CDR1 is SGHAT and CDR2 is FQNNGV in the germline V gene. This CDR3 is built from 14 residues. The V segment lost 5 bases and the J segment 10 bases; nucleotides outside the gene matches: 7. The CDR3 spells CASSQTSGAREQFF. DNA of the CDR3: TGTGCCAGCAGCCAGACTAGCGGGGCACGGGAGCAGTTCTTC.

The chain uses TRBV27 and TRBJ2-5; TRBD2 matches at 8 bases. V was pared by 0 bases and J by 4 bases, with 4 bases of the junction left unmatched. CDR1 and CDR2 (germline): MNHEY, SMNVEV (reference sequence). This CDR3 has 15 amino acids. The CDR3, as DNA: TGTGCCAGCAGTTTATCAGCGGGAGAATTAGAGACCCAGTACTTC. Its protein product is CASSLSAGELETQYF.

The chain couples TRBV25-1 to TRBJ1-1; TRBD1 matches at 7 bases. The CDR3 is 15 residues long. CDR1 is MGHDK and CDR2 is SYGVNS in the germline V gene. Unmatched junction bases numbered 6, after V lost 1 base and J lost 4 bases. The CDR3 protein is CASSESGRGPTEAFF. The CDR3 DNA reads as TGTGCCAGCAGTGAATCGGGAAGGGGGCCCACTGAAGCTTTCTTT.

The chain carries TRBV10-3 and TRBJ2-1, with TRBD1 matching 9 bases. V dropped 4 bases and J dropped 6; count of bases not matched to a gene: 4. The CDR3 covers 14 residues. The germline V gene has CDR1 ENHRY and CDR2 SYGVKD. The CDR3 reads CAISGDRERNEQFF. The CDR3 nucleotides are TGTGCCATCAGTGGGGACAGGGAACGCAATGAGCAGTTCTTC.

The V call is TRBV5-6, the J call TRBJ2-7; the D is unclear. V was cut by 4 bases and J by 1 base, with 6 bases left in between. This CDR3 has 12 residues. Germline loops: CDR1 SGHDT, CDR2 YYEEEE. Here the CDR3 DNA reads TGTGCCAGCAGCCTCACTTCCTACGAGCAGTACTTC. This translates into CASSLTSYEQYF.

In this sample, this clone turned up a few times. The J gene is TRBJ2-2, the V gene TRBV7-6, with 12 bases lining up with TRBD1. The CDR3 runs to 16 residues. Germline V gives CDR1 SGHVS, CDR2 FNYEAQ. With 5 bases clipped from V and 3 bases from J, the junction kept 4 bases outside the gene matches. CDR3 coding DNA: TGTGCCAGCAGCGGGACAGGGGGCGTCGACACCGGGGAGCTGTTTTTT. Its protein product is CASSGTGGVDTGELFF.

This clone was counted between two and nine times. This sequence joins TRBV14 and TRBJ2-7; TRBD1 matches 8 bases. With V trimmed by 10 bases and J by 5 bases, 7 bases remained unmatched. The CDR3 extends over 12 amino acids. From germline, CDR1 is SGHDN and CDR2 FVKESK. In DNA form, the CDR3 reads TGTGCCACCGGGGACAGGTTTAACGAGCAGTACTTC. It specifies CATGDRFNEQYF. The full variable domain, rest sourced from reference TRBV14 and TRBJ2-7, is EAGVTQFPSHSVIEKGQTVTLRCDPISGHDNLYWYRRVMGKEIKFLLHFVKESKQDESGMPNNRFLAERTGGTYSTLKVQPAELEDSGVYFCATGDRFNEQYFGPGTRLTVT.

The genes are TRBV19 and TRBJ2-7; tentatively, D is TRBD2 (6 bases). V lost 3 bases and J lost 0, with 15 bases in between. This CDR3 has 16 amino acids. The germline V gene encodes CDR1 LNHDA and CDR2 SQIVND (reference sequence). The chain's CDR3 is CASSIRGLRSSYEQYF. DNA of the CDR3: TGTGCCAGTAGTATTCGGGGGTTGCGAAGCTCCTACGAGCAGTACTTC.

This clone occurred a few times. The rearrangement links TRBV29-1 to TRBJ2-7; D possibly corresponds to TRBD2 (7 bases). V lost 6 bases and J lost 7, with 13 bases in between. Per the germline V gene, CDR1 is SQVTM and CDR2 is ANQGSEA. The CDR3 consists of 11 residues. The CDR3 here is CSVGGAAEQYF. Written as DNA, the CDR3 is TGCAGCGTAGGGGGGGCCGCTGAGCAGTACTTC.

The CDR3 region is CASRRTGDGEQFF. The CDR3, as DNA: TGCGCCAGCAGAAGGACAGGGGATGGTGAGCAGTTCTTC. This sequence joins TRBV4-1 and TRBJ2-1, with 9 bases lining up with TRBD1. The trim removed 6 bases at V and 9 bases at J, leaving 6 bases unmatched. This CDR3 has 13 residues. Germline V lookup: CDR1 MGHRA, CDR2 YSYEKL.

V is TRBV9 and J is TRBJ2-7; D possibly corresponds to TRBD1 (6 bases). The CDR3 runs to 17 residues. CDR1 SGDLS and CDR2 YYNGEE come from the germline V gene. V shed 4 bases and J shed 0 bases, with 20 bases lying between them. In nucleotides, the CDR3 is TGTGCCAGCAGCAACCAACCCGGGACACCGAGCTCCTACGAGCAGTACTTC. It encodes CASSNQPGTPSSYEQYF.

This clone came up a few times. The chain joins TRBV30 to TRBJ2-3; D is undetermined. The CDR3 is 14 amino acids. Germline CDR1 and CDR2: GTSNPN and SVGIG (reference sequence). With 4 bases removed from V and 5 bases from J, the gap between germline ends came to 16 bases. CDR3 in DNA: TGTGCCTGGAACTGGGCCCTATTGGGAGATACGCAGTATTTT. This gives the protein CAWNWALLGDTQYF.

This clone came up a few times. This rearrangement joins TRBV9 to TRBJ1-2, with a weak D call TRBD1 (5 bases). Trimming removed 3 bases at V and 3 bases at J, with 12 bases between. CDR1 is SGDLS and CDR2 is YYNGEE in the germline V gene. The CDR3 is made up of 14 amino acids. The CDR3 DNA reads as TGTGCCAGCAGCGGCTCGGTAGGGGACTATGGCTACACCTTC. Its translation is CASSGSVGDYGYTF.

J is TRBJ2-1 and V is TRBV2; 9 bases match TRBD2. Germline V gives CDR1 SNHLY, CDR2 FYNNEI. V was pared by 4 bases and J by 7 bases, with 8 bases of the junction left unmatched. CDR3 length equals 15 residues. Here the CDR3 reads CASSAAGGPWNEQFF. The CDR3 DNA sequence: TGTGCCAGCAGTGCTGCGGGGGGGCCCTGGAATGAGCAGTTCTTC.

This clone has a handful of counts. This chain links TRBV28 with TRBJ1-2, with unresolved D. The CDR3 runs to 12 residues. Deletions cut 4 bases from V and 3 bases from J, with 6 bases between. CDR1 is MDHEN and CDR2 is SYDVKM in the germline V gene. This CDR3 reads CASSYQDYGYTF. The DNA of the CDR3 is TGTGCCAGCAGTTATCAGGACTATGGCTACACCTTC.

This clone was counted a few times. The V gene is TRBV4-3, the J gene TRBJ1-1; a weak D match, TRBD1 (6 bases). The V and J ends lost 0 bases and 1 base respectively, with 12 bases between them. The CDR3 has 16 residues. Germline V gene lookup returns CDR1 LGHNA and CDR2 YSLEER. CDR3 DNA: TGCGCCAGCAGCCAAGAAGGGGGACGGAGGAACACTGAAGCTTTCTTT. Protein product: CASSQEGGRRNTEAFF.

V gene TRBV6-5 combines with J gene TRBJ1-5; 7 positions agree with TRBD1. Germline loops: CDR1 MNHEY, CDR2 SVGAGI. The J segment lost 4 bases and the V segment lost 5 bases, leaving 8 bases of the junction unmatched. The CDR3 covers 15 residues. Here the CDR3 DNA reads TGTGCCAGCAGTACCGGGACAGTGGGGAATCAGCCCCAGCATTTT. It translates to CASSTGTVGNQPQHF.

A few counts support this clone. The V and J genes are TRBV7-9 and TRBJ2-3, with TRBD2 identical over 13 bases. The CDR3 spans 17 residues. The trim removed 3 bases at V and 4 bases at J, leaving 7 bases unmatched. Germline V gives CDR1 SEHNR, CDR2 FQNEAQ (reference sequence). In nucleotides, the CDR3 is TGTGCCAGCAGCTTGCATACACTAGCGGGGGGGCCAGATACGCAGTATTTT. Amino acid sequence: CASSLHTLAGGPDTQYF.

J is TRBJ2-1 and V is TRBV6-5, with D possibly matching TRBD2 (6 bases). Trimming shortened V by 8 bases and J by 6 bases, and 17 bases separated the two germline ends. The germline gives CDR1 MNHEY, CDR2 SVGAGI. This CDR3 has 14 residues. The CDR3 loop reads CASRTSWEVNEQFF. CDR3 nucleotides: TGTGCCAGCCGTACTAGCTGGGAGGTCAATGAGCAGTTCTTC.